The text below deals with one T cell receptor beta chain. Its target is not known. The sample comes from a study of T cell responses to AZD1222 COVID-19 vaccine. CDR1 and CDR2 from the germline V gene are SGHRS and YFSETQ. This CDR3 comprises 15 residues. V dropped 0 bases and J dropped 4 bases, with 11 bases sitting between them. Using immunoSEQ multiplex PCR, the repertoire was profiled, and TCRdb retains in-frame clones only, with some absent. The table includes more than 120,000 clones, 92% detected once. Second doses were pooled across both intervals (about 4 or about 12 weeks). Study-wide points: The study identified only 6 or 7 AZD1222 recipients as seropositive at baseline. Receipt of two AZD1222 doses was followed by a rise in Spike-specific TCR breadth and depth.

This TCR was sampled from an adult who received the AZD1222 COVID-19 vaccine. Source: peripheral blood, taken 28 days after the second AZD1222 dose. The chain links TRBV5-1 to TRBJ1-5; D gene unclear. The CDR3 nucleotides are TGCGCCAGCAGCTTGGAAGGGATTAGTAATCAGCCCCAGCATTTT. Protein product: CASSLEGISNQPQHF.